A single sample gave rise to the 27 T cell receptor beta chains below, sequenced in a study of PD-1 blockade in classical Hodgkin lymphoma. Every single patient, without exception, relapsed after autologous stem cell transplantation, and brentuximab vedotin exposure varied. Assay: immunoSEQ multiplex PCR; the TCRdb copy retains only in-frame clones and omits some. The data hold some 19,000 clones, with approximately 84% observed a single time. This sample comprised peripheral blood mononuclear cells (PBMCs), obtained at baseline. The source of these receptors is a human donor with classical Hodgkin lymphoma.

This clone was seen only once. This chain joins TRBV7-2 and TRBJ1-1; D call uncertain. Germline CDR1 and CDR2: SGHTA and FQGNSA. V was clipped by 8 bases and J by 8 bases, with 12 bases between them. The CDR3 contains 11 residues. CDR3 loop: CASAGKTEAFF. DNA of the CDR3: TGTGCCAGCGCGGGTAAAACAGAAGCTTTCTTT.

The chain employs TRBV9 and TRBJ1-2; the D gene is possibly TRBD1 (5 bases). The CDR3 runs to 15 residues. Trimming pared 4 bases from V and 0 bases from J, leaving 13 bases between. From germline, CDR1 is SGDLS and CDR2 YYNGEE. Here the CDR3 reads CASSPTGTANYGYTF. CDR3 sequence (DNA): TGTGCCAGCAGCCCCACCGGGACTGCTAACTATGGCTACACCTTC. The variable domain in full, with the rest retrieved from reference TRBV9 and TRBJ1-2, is DSGVTQTPKHLITATGQRVTLRCSPRSGDLSVYWYQQSLDQGLQFLIQYYNGEERAKGNILERFSAQQFPDLHSELNLSSLELGDSALYFCASSPTGTANYGYTFGSGTRLTVV.

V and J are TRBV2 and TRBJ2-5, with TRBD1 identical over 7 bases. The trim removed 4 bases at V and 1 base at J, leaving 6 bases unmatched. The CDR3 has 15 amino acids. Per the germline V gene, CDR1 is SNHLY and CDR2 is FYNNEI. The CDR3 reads CASSGMGQTQETQYF. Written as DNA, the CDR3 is TGTGCCAGCAGTGGAATGGGACAGACCCAAGAGACCCAGTACTTC.

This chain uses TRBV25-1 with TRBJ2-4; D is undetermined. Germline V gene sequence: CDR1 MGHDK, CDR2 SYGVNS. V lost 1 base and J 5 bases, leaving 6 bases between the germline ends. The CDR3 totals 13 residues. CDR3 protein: CASSELGENIQYF. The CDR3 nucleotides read TGTGCCAGCAGTGAATTGGGCGAAAACATTCAGTACTTC.

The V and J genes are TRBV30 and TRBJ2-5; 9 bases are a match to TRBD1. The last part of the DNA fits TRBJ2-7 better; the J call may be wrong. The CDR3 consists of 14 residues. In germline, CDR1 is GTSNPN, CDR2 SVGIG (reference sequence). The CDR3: CAWSMGQGGYEQYF. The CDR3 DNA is TGTGCCTGGAGTATGGGACAGGGAGGCTACGAGCAGTACTTC.

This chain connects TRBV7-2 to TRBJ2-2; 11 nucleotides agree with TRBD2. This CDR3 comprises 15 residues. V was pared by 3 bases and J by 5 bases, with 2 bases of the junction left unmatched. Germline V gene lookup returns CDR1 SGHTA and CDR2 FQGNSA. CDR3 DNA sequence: TGTGCCAGCAGCTTCATAGCGGGGGGGACCGGGGAGCTGTTTTTT. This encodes CASSFIAGGTGELFF.

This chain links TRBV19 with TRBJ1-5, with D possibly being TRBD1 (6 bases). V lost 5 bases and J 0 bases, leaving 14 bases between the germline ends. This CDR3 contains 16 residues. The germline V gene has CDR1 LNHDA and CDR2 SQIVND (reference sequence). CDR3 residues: CASSSTGGHSNQPQHF. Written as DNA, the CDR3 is TGTGCCAGTAGTTCTACGGGGGGACATAGCAATCAGCCCCAGCATTTT. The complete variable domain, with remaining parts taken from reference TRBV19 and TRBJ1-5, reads DGGITQSPKYLFRKEGQNVTLSCEQNLNHDAMYWYRQDPGQGLRLIYYSQIVNDFQKGDIAEGYSVSREKKESFPLTVTSAQKNPTAFYLCASSSTGGHSNQPQHFGDGTRLSIL.

CDR3 in amino acids: CASAPSPGGYNEQFF. DNA for the CDR3: TGTGCTAGTGCCCCCTCTCCAGGGGGTTACAATGAGCAGTTCTTC. V gene TRBV12-5 combines with J gene TRBJ2-1; 7 bases are shared with TRBD1. The junction had 10 bases not matched to a gene; V was cut back by 7 bases and J by 4 bases. This CDR3 is 15 amino acids long. CDR1 is LGHNT, CDR2 FRNRAP, per germline. The entire variable domain, with the rest obtained from reference TRBV12-5 and TRBJ2-1, is as follows: DARVTQTPRHKVTEMGQEVTMRCQPILGHNTVFWYRQTMMQGLELLAYFRNRAPLDDSGMPKDRFSAEMPDATLATLKIQPSEPRDSAVYFCASAPSPGGYNEQFFGPGTRLTVL.

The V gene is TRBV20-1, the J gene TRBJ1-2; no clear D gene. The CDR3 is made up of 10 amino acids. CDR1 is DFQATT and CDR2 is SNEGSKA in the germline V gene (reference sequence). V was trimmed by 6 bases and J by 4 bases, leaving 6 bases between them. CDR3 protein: CSAVVYGYTF. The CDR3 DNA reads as TGCAGTGCCGTTGTCTATGGCTACACCTTC.

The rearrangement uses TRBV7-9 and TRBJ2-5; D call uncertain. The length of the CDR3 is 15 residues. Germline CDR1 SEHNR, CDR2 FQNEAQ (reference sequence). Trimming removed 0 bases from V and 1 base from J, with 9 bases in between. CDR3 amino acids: CASSLALGLQETQYF. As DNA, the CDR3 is TGTGCCAGCAGCTTAGCTCTTGGTCTCCAAGAGACCCAGTACTTC.

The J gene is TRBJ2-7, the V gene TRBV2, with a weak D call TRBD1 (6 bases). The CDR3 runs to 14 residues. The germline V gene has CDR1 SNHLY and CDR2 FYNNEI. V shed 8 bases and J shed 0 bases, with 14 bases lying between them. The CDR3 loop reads CASLAGAYSYEQYF. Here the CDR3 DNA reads TGTGCCAGCCTAGCAGGGGCCTACTCCTACGAGCAGTACTTC.

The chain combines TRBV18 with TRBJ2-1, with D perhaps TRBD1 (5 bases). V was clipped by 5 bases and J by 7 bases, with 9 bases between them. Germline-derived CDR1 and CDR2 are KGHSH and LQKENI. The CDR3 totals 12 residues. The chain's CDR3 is CASSFQGNEQFF. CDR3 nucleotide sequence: TGTGCCAGCTCATTCCAGGGTAATGAGCAGTTCTTC. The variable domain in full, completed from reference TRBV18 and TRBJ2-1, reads NAGVMQNPRHLVRRRGQEARLRCSPMKGHSHVYWYRQLPEEGLKFMVYLQKENIIDESGMPKERFSAEFPKEGPSILRIQQVVRGDSAAYFCASSFQGNEQFFGPGTRLTVL.

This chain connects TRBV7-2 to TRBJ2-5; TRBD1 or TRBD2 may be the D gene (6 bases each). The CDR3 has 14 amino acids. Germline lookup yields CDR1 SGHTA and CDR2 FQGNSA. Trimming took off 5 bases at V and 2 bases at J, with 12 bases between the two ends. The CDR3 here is CASSPRGTQETQYF. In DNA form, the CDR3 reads TGTGCCAGCAGCCCGAGGGGGACTCAAGAGACCCAGTACTTC.

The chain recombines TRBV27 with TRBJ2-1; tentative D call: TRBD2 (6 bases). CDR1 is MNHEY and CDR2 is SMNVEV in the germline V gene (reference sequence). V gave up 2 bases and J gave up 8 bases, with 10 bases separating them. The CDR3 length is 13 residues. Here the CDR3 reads CASSLRGGDEQFF. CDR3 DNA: TGTGCCAGCAGTTTACGGGGAGGCGATGAGCAGTTCTTC.

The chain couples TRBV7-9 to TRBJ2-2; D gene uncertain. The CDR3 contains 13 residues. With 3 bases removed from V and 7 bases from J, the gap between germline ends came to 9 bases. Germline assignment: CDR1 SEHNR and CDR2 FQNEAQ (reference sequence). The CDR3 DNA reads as TGTGCCAGCAGCTTTAAGAAGGACGGGGAGCTGTTTTTT. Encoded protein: CASSFKKDGELFF.

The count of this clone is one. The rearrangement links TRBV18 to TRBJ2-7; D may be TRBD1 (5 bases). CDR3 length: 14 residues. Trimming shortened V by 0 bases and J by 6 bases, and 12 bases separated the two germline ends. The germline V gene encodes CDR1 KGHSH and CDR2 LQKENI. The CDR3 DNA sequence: TGTGCCAGCTCACCACCGGGGCCCTCTCGCGAGCAGTACTTC. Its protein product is CASSPPGPSREQYF.

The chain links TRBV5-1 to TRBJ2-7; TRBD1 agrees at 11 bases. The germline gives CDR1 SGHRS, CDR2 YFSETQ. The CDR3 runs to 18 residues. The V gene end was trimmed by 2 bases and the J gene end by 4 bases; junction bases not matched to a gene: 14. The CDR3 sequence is CASSFTTPGQGVVYEQYF. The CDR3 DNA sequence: TGCGCCAGCAGCTTCACTACTCCGGGACAGGGGGTTGTTTACGAGCAGTACTTC.

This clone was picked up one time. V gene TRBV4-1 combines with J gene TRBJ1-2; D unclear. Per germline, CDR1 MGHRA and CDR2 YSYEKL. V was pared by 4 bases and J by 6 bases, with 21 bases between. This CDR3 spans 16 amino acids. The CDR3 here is CASSPSASPGPNGYTF. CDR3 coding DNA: TGCGCCAGCAGCCCGTCCGCGAGCCCGGGCCCTAATGGCTACACCTTC.

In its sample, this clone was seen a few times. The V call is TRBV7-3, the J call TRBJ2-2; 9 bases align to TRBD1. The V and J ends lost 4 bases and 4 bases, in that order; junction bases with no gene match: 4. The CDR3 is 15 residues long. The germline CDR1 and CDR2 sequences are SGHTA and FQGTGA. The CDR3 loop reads CASSSTGGITGELFF. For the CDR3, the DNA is TGTGCCAGCAGCTCAACAGGGGGCATCACCGGGGAGCTGTTTTTT.

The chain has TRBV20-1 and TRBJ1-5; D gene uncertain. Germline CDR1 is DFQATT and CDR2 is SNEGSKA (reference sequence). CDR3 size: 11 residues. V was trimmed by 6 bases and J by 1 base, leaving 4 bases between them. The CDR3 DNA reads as TGCAGTGCCGGGAGCAATCAGCCCCAGCATTTT. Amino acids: CSAGSNQPQHF.

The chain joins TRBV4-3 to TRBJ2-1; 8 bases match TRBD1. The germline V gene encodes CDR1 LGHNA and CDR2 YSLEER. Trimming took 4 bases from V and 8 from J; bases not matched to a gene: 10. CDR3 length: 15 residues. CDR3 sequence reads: CASSPFAPGGYEQFF. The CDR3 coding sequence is TGCGCCAGCAGCCCATTCGCTCCAGGGGGCTATGAGCAGTTCTTC.

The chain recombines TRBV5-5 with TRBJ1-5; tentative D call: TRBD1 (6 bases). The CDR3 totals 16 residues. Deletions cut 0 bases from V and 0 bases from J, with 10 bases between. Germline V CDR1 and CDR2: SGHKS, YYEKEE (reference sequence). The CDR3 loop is CASSLAQGDSNQPQHF. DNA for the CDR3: TGTGCCAGCAGCTTGGCACAGGGCGATAGCAATCAGCCCCAGCATTTT.

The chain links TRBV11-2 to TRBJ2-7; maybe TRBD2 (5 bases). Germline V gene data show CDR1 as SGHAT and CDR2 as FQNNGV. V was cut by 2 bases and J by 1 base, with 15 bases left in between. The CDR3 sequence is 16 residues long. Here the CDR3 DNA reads TGTGCCAGCAGCTTAAGTCGGGTAGGAGGTTCCTACGAGCAGTACTTC. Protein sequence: CASSLSRVGGSYEQYF. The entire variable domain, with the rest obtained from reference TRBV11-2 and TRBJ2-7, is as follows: EAGVAQSPRYKIIEKRQSVAFWCNPISGHATLYWYQQILGQGPKLLIQFQNNGVVDDSQLPKDRFSAERLKGVDSTLKIQPAKLEDSAVYLCASSLSRVGGSYEQYFGPGTRLTVT.

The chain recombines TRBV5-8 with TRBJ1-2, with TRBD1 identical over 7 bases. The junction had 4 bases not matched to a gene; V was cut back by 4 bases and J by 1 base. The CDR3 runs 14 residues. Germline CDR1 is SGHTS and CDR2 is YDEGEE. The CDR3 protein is CASSARDSNYGYTF. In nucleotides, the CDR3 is TGTGCCAGCAGCGCCCGGGACAGTAACTATGGCTACACCTTC.

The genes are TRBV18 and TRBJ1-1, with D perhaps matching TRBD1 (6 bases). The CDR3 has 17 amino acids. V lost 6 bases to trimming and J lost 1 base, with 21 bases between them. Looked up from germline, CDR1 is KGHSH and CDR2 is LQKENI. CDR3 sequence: CASSRPAGQSGNTEAFF. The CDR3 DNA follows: TGTGCCAGCTCGCGTCCAGCAGGACAGTCCGGGAACACTGAAGCTTTCTTT.

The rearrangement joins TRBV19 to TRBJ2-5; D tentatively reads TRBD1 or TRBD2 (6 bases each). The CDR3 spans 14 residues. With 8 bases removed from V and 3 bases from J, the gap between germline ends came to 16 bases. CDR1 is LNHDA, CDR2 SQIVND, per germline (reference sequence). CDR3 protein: CASRVGGSEETQYF. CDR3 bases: TGTGCCAGTCGGGTAGGGGGGTCGGAAGAGACCCAGTACTTC.

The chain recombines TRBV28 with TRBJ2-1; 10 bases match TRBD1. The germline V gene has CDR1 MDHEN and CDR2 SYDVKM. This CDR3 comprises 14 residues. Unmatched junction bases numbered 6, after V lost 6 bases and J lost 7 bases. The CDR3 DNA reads TGTGCCAGCAGCAAGACAGGGGGCCGGAATGAGCAGTTCTTC. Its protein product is CASSKTGGRNEQFF.